This is a list of T cell receptor beta chains from one sample in a study of blood T cells in healthy people across ages. TCRdb recomputed calls from the 5' RACE reads with MiXCR, one row per CDR3 protein. Among 1.5 million to 2 million distinct CDR3 sequences listed, approximately 32% were seen once. The sample comprised blood. These receptors all come from a woman between 25 and 40 years old in good health. The CDR3 runs from the conserved cysteine through the conserved F or W. D genes are given only for firm matches. Only some rows state a clone size, as once, few, many or a class for expanded clones.

clone size	V gene	J gene	D gene	CDR3 DNA	CDR3 protein
many	TRBV29-1	TRBJ2-5	TRBD2	TGCAGCGTGGCTGCGGGAGGAGAGACCCAGTACTTC	CSVAAGGETQYF
NA	TRBV7-2	TRBJ2-1	TRBD2	TGTGCCAGCAGCTCACAGCGGGAACAGACTGAGCAGTTCTTC	CASSSQREQTEQFF
NA	TRBV20-1	TRBJ1-3	NA	TGCAGTGCTAGAGATGAAGCGGGCTCTGGAAACACCATATATTTT	CSARDEAGSGNTIYF
few	TRBV6-5	TRBJ2-5	NA	TGTGCCAGCGGCCGACATGGAGAGACCCAGTACTTC	CASGRHGETQYF
many	TRBV29-1	TRBJ1-2	TRBD1	TGCAGCGGGGACAGGGGTGGAGGCTACACCTTC	CSGDRGGGYTF
few	TRBV20-1	TRBJ2-5	TRBD2	TGCAGTGCTAGAGAATGGGGACTAGTAGAGACCCAGTACTTC	CSAREWGLVETQYF
NA	TRBV5-1	TRBJ2-5	TRBD2	TGCGCCAGCAGCTCAGGACTAGCGGGGGCCGCCTTCCAAGAGACCCAGTACTTC	CASSSGLAGAAFQETQYF
once	TRBV30	TRBJ1-6	NA	TGTGCCTGGAGTGTTCGGACGCAGACAAATCCACCCCTCCACTTT	CAWSVRTQTNPPLHF
NA	TRBV4-2	TRBJ2-5	NA	TGTGCCAGCAGCCAGAGCCAGGGATTAGAGACCCAGTACTTC	CASSQSQGLETQYF
NA	TRBV2	TRBJ2-1	TRBD2	TGTGCCAGCAGTGTAGGCGGGAGGTCCTACAATGAGCAGTTCTTC	CASSVGGRSYNEQFF
NA	TRBV5-1	TRBJ2-1	NA	TGCGCCAGCAGCTCCCGGAAAGAAAAGCAGTTCTTC	CASSSRKEKQFF
NA	TRBV7-8	TRBJ2-7	NA	TGTGCCAGCAGCTCTAACAGCGATCTCTACGAGCAGTACTTC	CASSSNSDLYEQYF
few	TRBV5-1	TRBJ1-2	TRBD1	TGCGCCAGCAGCTTTCAGGGGGCAGCGAACTATGGCTACACCTTC	CASSFQGAANYGYTF
few	TRBV15	TRBJ2-5	NA	TGTGCCACCAGCAGAGAAGCGCAGGAGACCCAGTACTTC	CATSREAQETQYF
NA	TRBV12-3/TRBV12-4	TRBJ1-2	NA	TGTGCCAGCAGGCCGGGGCCTAACTATGGCTACACCTTC	CASRPGPNYGYTF